Listed here is a single TCR beta chain. The antigen is unknown. The CDR3 is 12 amino acids. Germline values: CDR1 LGHDT, CDR2 YNNKEL (reference sequence). Trimming took off 1 base at V and 7 bases at J, with 8 bases between the two ends. This sample is drawn from a study of CD8 T cells in ankylosing spondylitis. Whole-study findings and limits: Blood of patients with ankylosing spondylitis appeared to be characterized by a TCR beta motif of about eight highly homologous variants.

TCRdb ran MiXCR on the 5' RACE reads and lists one entry per CDR3 protein. The top ten hold about 6.8% of the sample, which has about 540,000 distinct CDR3 sequences, more than 9.5% seen once. The V call is TRBV3-1, the J call TRBJ2-7, with D perhaps matching TRBD2 (5 bases). The receptor comes from a male donor with ankylosing spondylitis. Sequencing used blood, either unsorted or a sorted T cell fraction (not recorded which). CDR3 residues: CASSQGRGEQYV. The CDR3 DNA reads TGTGCCAGCAGCCAAGGACGGGGAGAGCAGTACGTC.